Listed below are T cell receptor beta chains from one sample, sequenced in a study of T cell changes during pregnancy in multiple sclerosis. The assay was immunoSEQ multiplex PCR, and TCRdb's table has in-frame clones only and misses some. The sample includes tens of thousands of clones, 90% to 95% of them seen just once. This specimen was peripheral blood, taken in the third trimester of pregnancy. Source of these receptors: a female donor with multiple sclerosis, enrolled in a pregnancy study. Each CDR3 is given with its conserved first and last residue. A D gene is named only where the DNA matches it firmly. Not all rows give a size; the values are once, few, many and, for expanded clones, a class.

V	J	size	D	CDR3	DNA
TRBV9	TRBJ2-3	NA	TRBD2	CASSVGVSGIVSTDTQYF	TGTGCCAGCAGCGTAGGGGTTAGCGGGATCGTTAGCACAGATACGCAGTATTTT
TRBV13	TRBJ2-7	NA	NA	CASTPAGHYEQYF	TGTGCCAGCACCCCAGCGGGACACTACGAGCAGTACTTC
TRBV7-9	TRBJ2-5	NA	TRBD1	CASSSPGTAQETQYF	TGTGCCAGCAGCTCCCCCGGGACAGCTCAAGAGACCCAGTACTTC
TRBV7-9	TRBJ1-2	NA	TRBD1	CASSPPITGGVGYTF	TGTGCCAGCAGCCCGCCCATCACAGGGGGCGTCGGCTACACCTTC
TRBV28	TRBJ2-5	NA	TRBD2	CASSQSGLAGGGQETQYF	TGTGCCAGCAGTCAGTCGGGACTAGCGGGAGGAGGCCAAGAGACCCAGTACTTC
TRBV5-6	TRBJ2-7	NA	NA	CASSLQGEWSYEQYF	TGTGCCAGCAGCTTACAGGGTGAATGGTCCTACGAGCAGTACTTC
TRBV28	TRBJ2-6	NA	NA	CACGQTMGGANVLTF	TGTGCCTGTGGACAGACCATGGGTGGGGCCAACGTCCTGACTTTC
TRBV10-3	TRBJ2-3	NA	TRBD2	CAIMREGGPTDTQYF	TGTGCCATCATGAGGGAGGGAGGGCCAACAGATACGCAGTATTTT
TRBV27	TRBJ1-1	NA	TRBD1	CASSPQTRQSGQGEARNTEAFF	TGTGCCAGCAGTCCACAAACGCGGCAGAGCGGACAGGGTGAGGCGAGAAACACTGAAGCTTTCTTT
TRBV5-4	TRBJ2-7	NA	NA	CASSLFGVSYEQYF	TGTGCCAGCAGCTTGTTCGGGGTATCCTACGAGCAGTACTTC
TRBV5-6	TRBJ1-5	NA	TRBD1	CASSWTGTGVTDSNQPQHF	TGTGCCAGCAGCTGGACCGGGACAGGGGTGACGGACAGCAATCAGCCCCAGCATTTT
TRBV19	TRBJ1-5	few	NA	CASSMGRLRPQHF	TGTGCCAGTAGTATGGGCAGGCTTCGGCCCCAGCATTTT
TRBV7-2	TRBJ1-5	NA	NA	CASSLQAGQPQHF	TGTGCCAGCAGCTTACAGGCCGGTCAGCCCCAGCATTTT
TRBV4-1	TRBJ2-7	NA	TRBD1	CASSQGTGEYYYEQYF	TGCGCCAGCAGCCAAGGGACAGGGGAGTACTACTACGAGCAGTACTTC
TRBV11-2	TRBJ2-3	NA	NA	CASSWAASTDTQYF	TGTGCCAGCAGCTGGGCTGCTAGCACAGATACGCAGTATTTT
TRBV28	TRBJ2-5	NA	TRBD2	CASSLGASSGSWETQYF	TGTGCCAGCAGTTTAGGCGCCTCTAGCGGGAGTTGGGAGACCCAGTACTTC
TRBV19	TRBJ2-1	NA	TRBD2	CASSSPSGIGNEQFF	TGTGCCAGTAGTTCACCTAGCGGGATTGGTAATGAGCAGTTCTTC
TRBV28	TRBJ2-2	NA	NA	CASSFDSTNTGELFF	TGTGCCAGCAGTTTCGACAGTACTAACACCGGGGAGCTGTTTTTT
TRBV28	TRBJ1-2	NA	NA	CASRPRDFFGYTF	TGTGCCAGCAGACCTCGGGACTTTTTTGGCTACACCTTC
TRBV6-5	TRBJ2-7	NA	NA	CASSYSGKRPYEQYF	TGTGCCAGCAGTTACTCAGGGAAGCGGCCCTACGAGCAGTACTTC
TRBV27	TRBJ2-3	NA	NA	CASRPDSTNPMDTQYF	TGTGCCAGCAGGCCGGACTCGACGAACCCAATGGATACGCAGTATTTT
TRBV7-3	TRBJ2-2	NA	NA	CASSPIQQVNTGELFF	TGTGCCAGCAGCCCCATCCAGCAGGTGAACACCGGGGAGCTGTTTTTT